Given below is one TCR beta chain in context. This sample was included in a study of metastatic and nonmetastatic thyroid tumors. Study summary: Peripheral blood and tumor or nodule samples from malignant and benign thyroid patients were compared.

In the authors' methods: Clinicopathological groups supplied CDR3 differences that were used to build a distant-metastasis classifier for papillary thyroid cancer. TCRdb re-called clones from the PCR reads using MiXCR. The V and J calls here are based on TCRdb, not the publication. Counted here are 25,000 to 35,000 clones, more than 20% occurring once; the ten biggest clones make up 39%. CDR3 length: 16 amino acids. V dropped 5 bases and J dropped 6; count of bases not matched to a gene: 11. CDR1 and CDR2 (germline): DFQATT, SNEGSKA (reference sequence). Patients had received no treatment of any kind before thyroid surgery.

The TCR comes from a female donor with papillary thyroid cancer or a benign thyroid nodule (not recorded which). Some clones in this sample may be carry-over from other donors' samples. The chain has TRBV20-1 and TRBJ2-1, with TRBD2 matching over 12 bases. Sequences were obtained from blood. The CDR3 protein is CSASVRTSGRSNEQFF. CDR3 nucleotides: TGCAGTGCTTCGGTTCGCACTAGCGGGAGGAGCAATGAGCAGTTCTTC.